This is a list of T cell receptor beta chains from one sample in a study of OX40 agonist ivuxolimab in advanced cancers. Method: immunoSEQ multiplex PCR; TCRdb's copy keeps in-frame clones and lacks some. The sample has roughly 36,000 clones; 84% are singletons. Material: CD4+ or CD8+ T cells sorted from blood, obtained in a trial of the OX40 agonist ivuxolimab. These receptors were obtained from an adult with an advanced solid tumor such as melanoma, head and neck, liver or kidney cancer. CDR3s include the opening cysteine and the closing phenylalanine or tryptophan. D genes are given only for firm matches. Rows may omit the clone size; those that give it use once, few, many or a size class.

j_call clone_size v_call d_call cdr3_aa cdr3_nt
TRBJ1-1 few TRBV28 . CASSLYRGTHF TGTGCCAGCAGTTTATACCGGGGGACTCACTTT
TRBJ1-5 . TRBV29-1 . CSVVEHTNQPQHF TGCAGCGTTGTCGAACACACCAATCAGCCCCAGCATTTT
TRBJ1-1 once TRBV19 . CASSIGPANTEAFF TGTGCCAGTAGTATCGGGCCAGCAAACACTGAAGCTTTCTTT
TRBJ1-1 . TRBV4-1 . CASSQGLVLFREMNTEAFF TGCGCCAGCAGCCAAGGTCTGGTTCTGTTCAGAGAAATGAACACTGAAGCTTTCTTT
TRBJ1-2 . TRBV5-1 TRBD1 CASSLDRGEIYGYTF TGCGCCAGCAGCTTGGACAGGGGCGAAATCTATGGCTACACCTTC
TRBJ2-7 . TRBV27 TRBD1 CATAVGTGVYEQYF TGTGCCACCGCAGTGGGGACAGGGGTCTACGAGCAGTACTTC
TRBJ1-2 . TRBV6-5 . CASRWDAGNYGYTF TGTGCCAGCAGATGGGACGCGGGTAACTATGGCTACACCTTC
TRBJ2-1 . TRBV2 . CASSPTYNEQFF TGTGCCAGCAGTCCGACTTACAATGAGCAGTTCTTC
TRBJ1-5 . TRBV11-2 . CASSSGAGGNQPQHF TGTGCCAGCAGCTCCGGAGCGGGGGGCAATCAGCCCCAGCATTTT
TRBJ2-1 . TRBV6-1 TRBD2 CASSEGTSRYEQFF TGTGCCAGCAGTGAAGGGACTAGCAGGTATGAGCAGTTCTTC
TRBJ2-1 once TRBV11-2 TRBD2 CASSSIAGGRSEQFF TGTGCCAGCAGCTCAATAGCGGGAGGGCGGAGTGAGCAGTTCTTC
TRBJ1-2 . TRBV6-6 . CASSESGGGGYGYTF TGTGCCAGCAGTGAGTCGGGGGGGGGTGGCTATGGCTACACCTTC
TRBJ1-5 once TRBV28 . CASSSRYFDQPQHF TGTGCCAGCAGTTCCAGGTACTTTGATCAGCCCCAGCATTTT
TRBJ2-1 . TRBV18 . CASSRELPPSYNEQFF TGTGCCAGCTCACGGGAACTACCCCCTTCCTACAATGAGCAGTTCTTC
TRBJ1-2 . TRBV6-1 TRBD1 CASSGTGGSDTF TGTGCCAGCTCTGGGACAGGGGGCTCCGACACCTTC
TRBJ1-6 . TRBV2 . CASSPTLSNSPLHF TGTGCCAGCAGTCCCACTCTAAGTAATTCACCCCTCCACTTT
TRBJ2-3 . TRBV11-3 TRBD2 CASSFGGSTDTQYF TGTGCCAGCAGCTTCGGGGGGAGCACAGATACGCAGTATTTT
TRBJ2-1 . TRBV18 . CASSPLDYNEQFF TGTGCCAGCTCACCACTGGATTACAATGAGCAGTTCTTC
TRBJ1-3 . TRBV5-1 . CASSPGEGRNTIYF TGCGCCAGCAGCCCCGGCGAGGGGAGAAACACCATATATTTT
TRBJ1-4 . TRBV28 TRBD1 CASSITGTGETEKLFF TGTGCCAGCAGTATAACCGGGACAGGGGAGACTGAAAAACTGTTTTTT
TRBJ1-1 . TRBV4-2 . CASSHPPRGDRITEAFF TGTGCCAGCAGCCACCCACCGAGGGGGGATAGAATCACTGAAGCTTTCTTT
TRBJ2-2 . TRBV4-2 TRBD2 CASSQDPSGRRTGELFF TGTGCCAGCAGCCAAGATCCCAGCGGGAGGAGAACCGGGGAGCTGTTTTTT
TRBJ1-6 . TRBV6-5 . CASSYSKGGPLHF TGTGCCAGCAGTTACTCGAAGGGGGGTCCCCTCCACTTT
TRBJ2-1 once TRBV7-2 TRBD2 CASSLGTSGRFYNEQFF TGTGCCAGCAGCTTAGGGACTAGCGGGAGGTTTTACAATGAGCAGTTCTTC
TRBJ1-4 . TRBV30 . CAWGDIGEKLFF TGTGCCTGGGGGGACATCGGGGAAAAACTGTTTTTT
TRBJ1-2 . TRBV2 . CASSETGPDYGYTF TGTGCCAGCAGTGAAACAGGACCGGACTATGGCTACACCTTC
TRBJ2-3 . TRBV7-2 TRBD2 CASSLDGGAVDTQYF TGTGCCAGCAGCTTAGACGGGGGGGCCGTAGATACGCAGTATTTT
TRBJ2-7 . TRBV5-1 TRBD1 CASSLVSTGTEQYF TGCGCCAGCAGCTTGGTTTCGACAGGGACCGAGCAGTACTTC
TRBJ2-1 . TRBV18 TRBD2 CASSPPSGRAEQFF TGTGCCAGCTCACCACCTAGCGGGAGGGCTGAGCAGTTCTTC
TRBJ1-4 . TRBV5-1 TRBD1 CASSATGVNEKLFF TGCGCCAGCAGCGCGACAGGGGTGAATGAAAAACTGTTTTTT
TRBJ2-7 once TRBV6-5 . CASSYGAGRTYEQYF TGTGCTAGCAGTTACGGGGCGGGACGAACCTACGAGCAGTACTTC
TRBJ1-2 . TRBV5-6 . CASSWGTEGGYTF TGTGCCAGCAGCTGGGGGACGGAAGGGGGCTACACCTTC
TRBJ1-4 . TRBV6-6 . CASREERVLSGKLFF TGTGCCAGCAGGGAAGAACGGGTTTTGTCTGGAAAACTGTTTTTT
TRBJ1-5 . TRBV19 . CASKTGYQPQHF TGTGCCAGTAAGACAGGTTATCAGCCCCAGCATTTT
TRBJ2-7 . TRBV5-4 TRBD1 CASSLVETGAYEQYF TGTGCCAGCAGCTTGGTAGAGACAGGGGCTTACGAGCAGTACTTC
TRBJ2-2 . TRBV6-1 . CASNRGPNTGELFF TGTGCCAGCAATCGGGGGCCGAACACCGGGGAGCTGTTTTTT
TRBJ2-1 . TRBV2 TRBD2 CASSDGLAFNEQFF TGTGCCAGCAGTGATGGACTAGCTTTCAATGAGCAGTTCTTC
TRBJ2-5 . TRBV6-1 . CASRGYQETQYF TGTGCCAGCAGGGGCTACCAAGAGACCCAGTACTTC